This T cell receptor (beta chain) emerged from a study of cytomegalovirus exposure and HLA in healthy donors. Study observations and caveats: When analyzed later, a missense DCLRE1C variant was found to be linked to TCR beta V- and J-gene trimming.

Details on this clone: Its antigen is currently unknown.

PCR employed 60 Vbeta and 13 Jbeta primers. Libraries were prepared by immunoSEQ multiplex PCR; TCRdb keeps only in-frame clonotypes and omits some of them. Altogether 240,000 or so clones are present, about 80% being singletons, with the ten largest covering less than 8.5%. Material: PBMCs. This TCR derives from an older woman in good health and CMV-seropositive.

The CDR3 DNA reads TGTGCCTGGAGCCACCGGGTCCAAGAGACCCAGTACTTC. Residues: CAWSHRVQETQYF. V gene TRBV30 combines with J gene TRBJ2-5; D is unclear. The germline V gene has CDR1 GTSNPN and CDR2 SVGIG (reference sequence). V was shortened by 3 bases and J by 1 base, with 9 bases between the two germline ends. The CDR3 extends over 13 amino acids.